The clone carrying this T cell receptor (beta chain) was counted between two and nine times. Its antigen is currently unknown. Making TCR cDNA involved 5'RACE template switching, which added UMIs and a universal primer site. TCRdb itself ran the 5' RACE reads through MiXCR, one entry per CDR3 protein. In the table there are hundreds of thousands of distinct CDR3 sequences, 8.1% of which are singletons. Germline CDR1 LGHNA, CDR2 YNFKEQ. This CDR3 comprises 14 residues. V was clipped by 3 bases and J by 11 bases; unmatched bases: 10. These data are taken from a study of T cells after yellow fever vaccination. Regarding the study as a whole: Sorted repertoires could include abundant contaminating clonotypes from bulk cells.

The chain has TRBV4-2 and TRBJ1-5, with 7 positions matching TRBD1. The source material was PBMCs, sampled around 45 days after the first yellow fever vaccination. This clonotype was obtained from a man younger than 30 who received the YFV17D yellow fever vaccine. The CDR3 DNA reads TGTGCCAGCAGCCAGGGACAGCCGGGTGCGACCCAGCATTTT. This sequence encodes CASSQGQPGATQHF.